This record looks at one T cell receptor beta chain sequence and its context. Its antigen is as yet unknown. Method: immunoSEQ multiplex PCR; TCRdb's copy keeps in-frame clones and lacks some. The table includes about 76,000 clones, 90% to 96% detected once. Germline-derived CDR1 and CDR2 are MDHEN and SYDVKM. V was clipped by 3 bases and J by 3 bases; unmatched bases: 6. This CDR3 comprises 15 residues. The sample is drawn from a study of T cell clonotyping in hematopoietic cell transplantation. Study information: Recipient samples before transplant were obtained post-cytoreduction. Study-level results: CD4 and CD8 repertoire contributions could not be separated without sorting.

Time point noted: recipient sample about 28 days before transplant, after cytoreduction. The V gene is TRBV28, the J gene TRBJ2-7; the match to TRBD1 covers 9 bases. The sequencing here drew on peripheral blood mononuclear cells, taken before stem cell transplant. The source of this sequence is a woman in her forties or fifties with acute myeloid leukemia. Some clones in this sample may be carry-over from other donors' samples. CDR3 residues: CASSFNRGLVYEQYF. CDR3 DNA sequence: TGTGCCAGCAGTTTCAACAGGGGGCTCGTCTACGAGCAGTACTTC.